The 20 T cell receptor beta chains below come from one sample, sequenced in a study of blood T cells in healthy people across ages. Through a sample-barcoded 5' primer and a J-beta primer mix, a second PCR was run for 7 to 11 cycles. TCRdb analysed the 5' RACE reads with MiXCR anew, one entry per CDR3 protein. The sample holds about a million distinct CDR3 sequences, about 44% seen once. What was sequenced was blood. The receptors stem from a man between 25 and 39 years old in good health.

This clonotype has a handful of counts. CDR3 protein: CASGFSGGAANEQFF. The CDR3 DNA follows: TGTGCTAGTGGGTTTAGCGGGGGGGCGGCCAATGAGCAGTTCTTC. The chain has TRBV12-5 and TRBJ2-1; 11 bases match TRBD2. Trimming at V came to 6 bases and at J to 6 bases, leaving 7 bases not matched to a gene. Germline V lookup: CDR1 LGHNT, CDR2 FRNRAP. The CDR3 covers 15 residues.

The table lists this clonotype with a few counts. The V and J genes are TRBV25-1 and TRBJ2-5, with unresolved D. Germline CDR1 is MGHDK and CDR2 is SYGVNS. Between the trimmed V and J ends, which lost 5 bases and 11 bases, there was a span of 15 bases. This CDR3 has 12 amino acids. The CDR3 nucleotides are TGTGCCAGCAGTTTCGGCGGCGGAGCGCAGTACTTC. Its protein is CASSFGGGAQYF.

This clonotype was recorded at least ten times. The V and J genes are TRBV7-2 and TRBJ2-1; 9 bases are a match to TRBD2. The CDR3 runs 16 residues. V dropped 3 bases and J dropped 5; count of bases not matched to a gene: 8. Looked up from germline, CDR1 is SGHTA and CDR2 is FQGNSA. In nucleotides, the CDR3 is TGTGCCAGCAGCTTCCTAGCGGGGAGAATCAACAATGAGCAGTTCTTC. This sequence encodes CASSFLAGRINNEQFF.

V is TRBV5-6 and J is TRBJ2-3; 8 bases are a match to TRBD1. Germline lookup yields CDR1 SGHDT and CDR2 YYEEEE. The CDR3 covers 15 residues. Trimming at V came to 4 bases and at J to 6 bases, leaving 10 bases not matched to a gene. In DNA, the CDR3 is TGTGCCAGCAGCGATGGGACAGGAGGGGTGGATACGCAGTATTTT. Its translation: CASSDGTGGVDTQYF. Filled out from reference TRBV5-6 and TRBJ2-3, the complete variable domain reads DAGVTQSPTHLIKTRGQQVTLRCSPKSGHDTVSWYQQALGQGPQFIFQYYEEEERQRGNFPDRFSGHQFPNYSSELNVNALLLGDSALYLCASSDGTGGVDTQYFGPGTRLTVL.

The chain carries TRBV20-1 and TRBJ1-5, with D possibly matching TRBD1 (6 bases). V lost 6 bases, J lost 9 bases, and 21 bases lay in between. From germline, CDR1 is DFQATT and CDR2 SNEGSKA (reference sequence). CDR3 length: 14 residues. DNA for the CDR3: TGCAGTGCCACCCCAGGGGCCTCCTACGGGCCCCAGCATTTT. As protein: CSATPGASYGPQHF.

The chain links TRBV4-3 to TRBJ2-3; D gene uncertain. This CDR3 has 16 residues. Germline values: CDR1 LGHNA, CDR2 YSLEER. The V and J ends lost 0 bases and 4 bases respectively, with 14 bases between them. This CDR3 reads CASSQDIGLGADTQYF. The CDR3 DNA is TGCGCCAGCAGCCAAGATATCGGGCTTGGGGCAGATACGCAGTATTTT.

The V gene is TRBV3-1, the J gene TRBJ2-5, with TRBD2 matching over 9 bases. Germline V gene lookup returns CDR1 LGHDT and CDR2 YNNKEL (reference sequence). Trimming cost V 0 bases and J 3 bases; bases outside gene matches: 5. There are 16 residues in the CDR3. The CDR3 spells CASSQDPSGKKETQYF. DNA of the CDR3: TGTGCCAGCAGCCAAGACCCTAGCGGGAAGAAAGAGACCCAGTACTTC.

This chain uses TRBV13 with TRBJ2-4; D possibly corresponds to TRBD2 (6 bases). The end of the DNA aligns better with TRBJ2-7, so the J call may be wrong. CDR1 is PRHDT and CDR2 is FYEKMQ in the germline V gene (reference sequence). The CDR3 runs 15 residues. For the CDR3, the DNA is TGTGCCAGCAGCCAAATTAACACCGGAGGGTACGAGCAGTACTTC. Translated, it gives CASSQINTGGYEQYF.

V gene TRBV10-3 combines with J gene TRBJ2-1; TRBD2 might be the D (5 bases). Per the germline V gene, CDR1 is ENHRY and CDR2 is SYGVKD. Trimming left V 10 bases short and J 9 bases short, with 19 bases between. The CDR3 runs to 13 residues. The CDR3 spells CATLGTGRSEQFF. CDR3 bases: TGTGCCACCCTGGGTACGGGAAGGAGTGAGCAGTTCTTC.

The chain has TRBV4-2 and TRBJ2-5; tentatively, D is TRBD2 (6 bases). Trimming left V 2 bases short and J 2 bases short, with 9 bases between. Looked up from germline, CDR1 is LGHNA and CDR2 is YNFKEQ. The CDR3 totals 14 residues. The CDR3 DNA reads TGTGCCAGCAGCCAAACCGGGGGTCAAGAGACCCAGTACTTC. Translated: CASSQTGGQETQYF.

The count of this clonotype is one. The chain employs TRBV7-2 and TRBJ2-4, with D perhaps being TRBD1 or TRBD2 (5 bases each). The J call is uncertain, as TRBJ2-7 better fits the DNA end. Germline-derived CDR1 and CDR2 are SGHTA and FQGNSA. The CDR3 loop spans 14 amino acids. CDR3 amino acids: CASSLSRDHYEQYF. CDR3 DNA: TGTGCCAGCAGCTTATCCCGGGACCACTACGAGCAGTACTTC.

The chain combines TRBV28 with TRBJ2-3, with TRBD2 identical over 10 bases. V was clipped by 7 bases and J by 0 bases; unmatched bases: 7. The CDR3 is 16 amino acids. Germline lookup yields CDR1 MDHEN and CDR2 SYDVKM. The CDR3 spells CASTLASGGSTDTQYF. CDR3 bases: TGTGCCAGCACCCTAGCTAGCGGGGGTAGCACAGATACGCAGTATTTT.

Only a few counts were recorded for this clonotype. V is TRBV20-1 and J is TRBJ2-7; D is unclear. The V end lost 2 bases, the J end lost 2 bases, and 10 bases lay between the germline ends. This CDR3 spans 13 amino acids. The germline CDR1 and CDR2 sequences are DFQATT and SNEGSKA (reference sequence). The CDR3 protein is CSARLPQPYEQYF. In DNA, the CDR3 is TGCAGTGCTAGACTCCCACAGCCCTACGAGCAGTACTTC.

This clonotype occurred a few times. This chain connects TRBV11-2 to TRBJ2-3, with D maybe TRBD1 (6 bases). Germline lookup yields CDR1 SGHAT and CDR2 FQNNGV. The CDR3 has 14 residues. Trimming stripped 5 bases from V and 2 bases from J, with 11 bases between. Here the CDR3 reads CASSPDSDTDTQYF. In DNA form, the CDR3 reads TGTGCCAGCAGCCCGGACAGTGACACAGATACGCAGTATTTT. The whole variable domain, remainder taken from reference TRBV11-2 and TRBJ2-3, is EAGVAQSPRYKIIEKRQSVAFWCNPISGHATLYWYQQILGQGPKLLIQFQNNGVVDDSQLPKDRFSAERLKGVDSTLKIQPAKLEDSAVYLCASSPDSDTDTQYFGPGTRLTVL.

The sample holds many counts of this clonotype. This sequence joins TRBV5-1 and TRBJ2-1, with 7 bases lining up with TRBD1. The CDR3 has 16 amino acids. Germline V lookup: CDR1 SGHRS, CDR2 YFSETQ. The V segment lost 0 bases and the J segment 1 base; nucleotides outside the gene matches: 4. The CDR3 here is CASSLGAGGSYNEQFF. CDR3 coding DNA: TGCGCCAGCAGCTTGGGGGCAGGGGGTTCCTACAATGAGCAGTTCTTC.

The CDR3 region has the DNA TGTGCCAGCAGCCCCATCACCGGGAAGGGTGACACTGAAGCTTTCTTT. This translates into CASSPITGKGDTEAFF. The rearrangement links TRBV13 to TRBJ1-1; D unresolved. The V end was cut by 5 bases, the J end by 3 bases, with 19 bases between. The CDR3 is made up of 16 amino acids. CDR1 and CDR2 from the germline V gene are PRHDT and FYEKMQ (reference sequence).

The chain is built from TRBV24-1 and TRBJ2-1, with TRBD1 identical over 9 bases. The CDR3 consists of 17 residues. Germline V gene data show CDR1 as KGHDR and CDR2 as SFDVKD. The V and J ends lost 3 bases and 6 bases, in that order; junction bases with no gene match: 11. CDR3 DNA: TGTGCCACCAGTGATCTCCCGGGACAGGGCTTCCCCAATGAGCAGTTCTTC. Residues: CATSDLPGQGFPNEQFF.

V and J are TRBV10-3 and TRBJ2-3; possible D gene TRBD2, 7 bases. Germline CDR1 reads ENHRY; CDR2 reads SYGVKD. The CDR3 contains 12 residues. The ends were cut back, 8 bases at V and 5 bases at J, with 11 bases in the middle. CDR3 DNA: TGTGCCATCGGGGGGGCCTTAGATACGCAGTATTTT. Protein product: CAIGGALDTQYF.

J is TRBJ2-3 and V is TRBV7-2, with D possibly being TRBD2 (7 bases). V was shortened by 1 base and J by 1 base, with 12 bases between the two germline ends. This CDR3 spans 16 amino acids. CDR1 and CDR2 from the germline V gene are SGHTA and FQGNSA. The CDR3 is CASSLGGGRGTDTQYF. The CDR3 DNA reads TGTGCCAGCAGCTTAGGAGGGGGGAGGGGCACAGATACGCAGTATTTT.

This chain joins TRBV28 and TRBJ1-3; D not resolved. Germline V gene data show CDR1 as MDHEN and CDR2 as SYDVKM. Trimming cost V 4 bases and J 2 bases, with 6 bases left between them. The CDR3 covers 13 residues. CDR3 DNA: TGTGCCAGCAGTTCAGGAGCTGGAAACACCATATATTTT. This sequence encodes CASSSGAGNTIYF.